The clone carrying this TCR beta chain was seen only once. The CDR3 length is 16 residues. CDR1 is SGHNT, CDR2 YYREEE, per germline (reference sequence). Trimming stripped 3 bases from V and 1 base from J, with 11 bases between. Method: immunoSEQ multiplex PCR; TCRdb's copy keeps in-frame clones and lacks some. The data contain roughly 100,000 clones, 86% of them singletons. The data originate from a study of blood T cell repertoires in COVID-19. Source material: peripheral blood. The rearrangement uses TRBV5-4 and TRBJ1-6; tentative D call: TRBD1 (5 bases). This receptor was taken from an elderly woman with acute or convalescent COVID-19. The CDR3 loop reads CASSSWAGSYNSPLHF. As DNA, the CDR3 is TGTGCCAGCAGCTCCTGGGCAGGGTCCTATAATTCACCCCTCCACTTT.